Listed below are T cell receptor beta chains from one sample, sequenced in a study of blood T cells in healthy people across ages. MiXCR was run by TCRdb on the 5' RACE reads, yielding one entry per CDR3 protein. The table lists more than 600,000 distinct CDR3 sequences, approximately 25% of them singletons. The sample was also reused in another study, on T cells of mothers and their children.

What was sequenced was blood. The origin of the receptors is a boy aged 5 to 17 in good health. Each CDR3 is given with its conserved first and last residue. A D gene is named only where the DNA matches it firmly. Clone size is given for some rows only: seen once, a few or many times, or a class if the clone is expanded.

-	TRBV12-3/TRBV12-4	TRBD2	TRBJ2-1	TGTGCCAGCACTAGCGGGAGACATGAGCAGTTCTTC	CASTSGRHEQFF
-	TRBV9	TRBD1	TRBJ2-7	TGTGCCAGCAGCGTCCGGACAGGGGGCAACGAGCAGTACTTC	CASSVRTGGNEQYF
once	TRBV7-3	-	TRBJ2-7	TGTGCCAGCAGCTTAGGGCACCTCGCCGAGCAGTACTTC	CASSLGHLAEQYF
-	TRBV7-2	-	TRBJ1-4	TGTGCCAGCAGCCCCCGGGGGGGGACATGGGAAAAACTGTTTTTT	CASSPRGGTWEKLFF
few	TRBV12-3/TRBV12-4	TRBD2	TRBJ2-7	TGTGCCAGCAGTTTAAGGCTAGCGGGGGGGCTCGTGTCCTACGAGCAGTACTTC	CASSLRLAGGLVSYEQYF
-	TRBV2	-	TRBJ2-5	TGTGCCAGCGACGACCAGGAGCAAGAGACCCAGTACTTC	CASDDQEQETQYF
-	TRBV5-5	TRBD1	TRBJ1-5	TGTGCCAGCAGCTTGGGGGCAGGGGGCAGCAATCAGCCCCAGCATTTT	CASSLGAGGSNQPQHF
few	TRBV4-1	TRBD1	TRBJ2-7	TGCGCCAGCAGCCAGGCCGGGACAGGGACCTACGAGCAGTACTTC	CASSQAGTGTYEQYF
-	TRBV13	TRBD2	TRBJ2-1	TGTGCCAGCAGCTCCGGGACTAGCGGGGGGGTCGAGCAGTTCTTC	CASSSGTSGGVEQFF
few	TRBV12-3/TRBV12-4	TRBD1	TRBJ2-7	TGTGCCAGCAGTTTGAGGACAGGGGACCCCTACGAGCAGTACTTC	CASSLRTGDPYEQYF
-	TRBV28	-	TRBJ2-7	TGTGCCAGCACCCAATCGGAGGGGAGGAAAGACGAGCAGTACTTC	CASTQSEGRKDEQYF
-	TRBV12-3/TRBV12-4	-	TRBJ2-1	TGTGCCAGCAGTTGGGAGACTCACAATGAGCAGTTCTTC	CASSWETHNEQFF
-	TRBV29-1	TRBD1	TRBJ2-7	TGCAGCGTAACAGGGGGGCTTACTTACGAGCAGTACTTC	CSVTGGLTYEQYF
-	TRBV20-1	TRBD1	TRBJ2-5	TGCAGTGCTAGAGATTACGCGGACAGGGGGATGGAGACCCAGTACTTC	CSARDYADRGMETQYF
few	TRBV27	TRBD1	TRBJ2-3	TGTGCCAGCAGTGCAAACAGGGGGGCTGTCACAGATACGCAGTATTTT	CASSANRGAVTDTQYF
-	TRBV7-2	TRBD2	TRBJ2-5	TGTGCCAGCAGCACGTTCGGACTAGCGGAAGAGACCCAGTACTTC	CASSTFGLAEETQYF
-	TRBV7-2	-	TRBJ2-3	TGTGCCAGCCGACCCGAGTACACAGATACGCAGTATTTT	CASRPEYTDTQYF
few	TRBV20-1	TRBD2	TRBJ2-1	TGCAGTGCTAGAGCGGGAGGGGCTACCCACCGTGGGGAGCAGTTCTTC	CSARAGGATHRGEQFF
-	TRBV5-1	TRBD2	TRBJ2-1	TGCGCCAGCAGAGTTTCGGGGGGGGCCTTGTACAATGAGCAGTTCTTC	CASRVSGGALYNEQFF
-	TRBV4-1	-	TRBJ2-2	TGCGCCAGCAGCCACTCAGGCGGTGTGAACACCGGGGAGCTGTTTTTT	CASSHSGGVNTGELFF
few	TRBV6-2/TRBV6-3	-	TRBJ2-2	TGTGCCAGCAGTTACGGGGAATCGAACACCGGGGAGCTGTTTTTT	CASSYGESNTGELFF
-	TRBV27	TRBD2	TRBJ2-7	TGTGCCACCAAAAAGAGCGGGAGCTGGTACGAGCAGTACTTC	CATKKSGSWYEQYF
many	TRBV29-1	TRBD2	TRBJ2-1	TGCAGCGTTGATACTAGCGGGGCTAATGAGCAGTTCTTC	CSVDTSGANEQFF
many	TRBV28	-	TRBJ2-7	TGTGCCAGCAGTTTATCGCTAGCGTACGAGCAGTACTTC	CASSLSLAYEQYF
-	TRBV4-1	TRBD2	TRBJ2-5	TGCGCCAGCAGCCAAGAAATAGCGGGGGGATACCAAGAGACCCAGTACTTC	CASSQEIAGGYQETQYF
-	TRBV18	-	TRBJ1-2	TGTGCCAGCTCACCTCCGGGGATGGAATACTATGGCTACACCTTC	CASSPPGMEYYGYTF
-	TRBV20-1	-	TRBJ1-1	TGCAGTGCTACCCTGACAGACAACACTGAAGCTTTCTTT	CSATLTDNTEAFF
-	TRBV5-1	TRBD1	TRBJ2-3	TGCGCCAGCAGCTTAACAGGGGAAAGCACAGATACGCAGTATTTT	CASSLTGESTDTQYF
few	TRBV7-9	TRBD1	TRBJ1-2	TGTGCCAGCAGGAGTACAGGGGGCGACTATGGCTACACCTTC	CASRSTGGDYGYTF
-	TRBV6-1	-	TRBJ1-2	TGTGCCAGCAGTGAATCGGGGGGCGGCTATGGCTACACCTTC	CASSESGGGYGYTF
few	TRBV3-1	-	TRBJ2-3	TGTGCCAGCAGCCAAGATAGGCACAGGACGGATACGCAGTACTTT	CASSQDRHRTDTQYF
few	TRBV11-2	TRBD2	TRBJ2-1	TGTGCCAGCAGCTTGGGGGGACTAGATTCGGGTGAGCAGTTCTTC	CASSLGGLDSGEQFF
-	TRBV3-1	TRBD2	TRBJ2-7	TGTGCCAGCGGTCAGCCTAGCGGGGGCCGATCCTACGAGCAGTACTTC	CASGQPSGGRSYEQYF
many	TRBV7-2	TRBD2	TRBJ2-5	TGTGCCAGCAGCTTAGAAGCGGGGGGAGGGGAGACCCAGTACTTC	CASSLEAGGGETQYF
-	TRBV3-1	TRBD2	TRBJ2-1	TGTGCCAGCAGCCCATTAGCGGGAGGGCCGGAGCGGTTCTTC	CASSPLAGGPERFF
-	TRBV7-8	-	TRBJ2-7	TGTGCCAGCAGCCACACAGCGGTTAGCTCCTACGAGCAGTACTTC	CASSHTAVSSYEQYF
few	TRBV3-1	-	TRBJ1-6	TGTGCCAGCAGCCAGGGGTTTGGTTCACCCCTCCACTTT	CASSQGFGSPLHF
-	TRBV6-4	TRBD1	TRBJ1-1	TGTGCCAGCAGGGGACAGGGTTCGAACACTGAAGCTTTCTTT	CASRGQGSNTEAFF
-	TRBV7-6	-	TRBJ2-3	TGTGCCAGCAGCCGGGGAAATACAGATACGCAGTATTTT	CASSRGNTDTQYF
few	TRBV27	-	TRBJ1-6	TGTGCCAGCAGTTTAAAGGGGTGGAATTCACCCCTCCACTTT	CASSLKGWNSPLHF
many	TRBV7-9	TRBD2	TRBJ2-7	TGTGCCAGCAGCTTAGCGGGAGGGGCCTACGAGCAGTACTTC	CASSLAGGAYEQYF
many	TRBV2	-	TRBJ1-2	TGTGCCAGCAGGACGGCACGGGGGGCTAACTATGGCTACACCTTC	CASRTARGANYGYTF
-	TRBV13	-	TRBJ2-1	TGTGCCAGCAGCTTTCGTAACTCCTACAATGAGCAGTTCTTC	CASSFRNSYNEQFF
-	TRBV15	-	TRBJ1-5	TGTGCCACCAGCGAGAGGGTATTAGGCAATCAGCCCCAGCATTTT	CATSERVLGNQPQHF
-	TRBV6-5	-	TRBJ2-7	TGTGCCAGCAGCTCCTACGGGGGCTACGAGCAGTACTTC	CASSSYGGYEQYF
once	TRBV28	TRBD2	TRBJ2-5	TGTGCCAGCAGTTTTCGGCGGGAGGGCCTTGAGACCCAGTACTTC	CASSFRREGLETQYF
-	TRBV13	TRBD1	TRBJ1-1	TGTGCCAGCAGCTCATGGGACAGTGAGAACACTGAAGCTTTCTTT	CASSSWDSENTEAFF
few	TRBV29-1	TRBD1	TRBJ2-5	TGCAGCGTTGATGGTAACAGGGGGTACCAAGAGACCCAGTACTTC	CSVDGNRGYQETQYF
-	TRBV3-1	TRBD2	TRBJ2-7	TGTGCCAGCAGCTTCCGACTAGCGGGACAATACGAGCAGTACTTC	CASSFRLAGQYEQYF
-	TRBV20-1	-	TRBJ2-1	TGCAGTGCTAGAGATCGGGGCAGGGAACTTCAGGAGCAGTTCTTC	CSARDRGRELQEQFF
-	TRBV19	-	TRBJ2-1	TGTGCCAGTAGTATCTTCTTGAGCTCCTACAATGAGCAGTTCTTC	CASSIFLSSYNEQFF
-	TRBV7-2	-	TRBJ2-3	TGTGCCAGCAGCTTACTAGGACTGTACACAGATACGCAGTATTTT	CASSLLGLYTDTQYF